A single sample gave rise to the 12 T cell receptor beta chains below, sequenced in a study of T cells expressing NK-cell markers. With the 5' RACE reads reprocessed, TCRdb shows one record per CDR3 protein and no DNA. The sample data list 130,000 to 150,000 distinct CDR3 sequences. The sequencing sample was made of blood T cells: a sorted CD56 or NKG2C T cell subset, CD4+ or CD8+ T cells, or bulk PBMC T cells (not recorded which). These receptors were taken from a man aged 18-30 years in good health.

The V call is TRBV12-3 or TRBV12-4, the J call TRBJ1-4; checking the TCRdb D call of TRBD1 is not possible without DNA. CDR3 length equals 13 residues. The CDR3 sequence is CASRQGADEKLFF.

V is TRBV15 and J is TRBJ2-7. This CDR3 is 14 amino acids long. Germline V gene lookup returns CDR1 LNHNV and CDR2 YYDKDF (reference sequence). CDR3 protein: CATSRVLADYEQYF.

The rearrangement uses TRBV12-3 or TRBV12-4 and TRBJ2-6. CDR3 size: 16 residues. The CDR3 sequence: CASSPGPGPGANVLTF.

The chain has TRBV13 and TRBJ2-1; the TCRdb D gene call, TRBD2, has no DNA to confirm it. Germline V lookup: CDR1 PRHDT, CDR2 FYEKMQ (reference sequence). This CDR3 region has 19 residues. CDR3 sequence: CASSLFGTSGAKGYNEQFF.

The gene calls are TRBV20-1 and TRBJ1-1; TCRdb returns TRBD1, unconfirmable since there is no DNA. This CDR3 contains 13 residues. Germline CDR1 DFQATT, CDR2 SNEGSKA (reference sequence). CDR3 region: CSAPRQGRMEAFF.

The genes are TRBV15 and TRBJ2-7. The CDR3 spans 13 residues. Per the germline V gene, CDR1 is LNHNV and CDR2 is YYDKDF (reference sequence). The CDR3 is CATSSRTAYEQYF. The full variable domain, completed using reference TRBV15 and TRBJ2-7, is DAMVIQNPRYQVTQFGKPVTLSCSQTLNHNVMYWYQQKSSQAPKLLFHYYDKDFNNEADTPDNFQSRRPNTSFCFLDIRSPGLGDTAMYLCATSSRTAYEQYFGPGTRLTVT.

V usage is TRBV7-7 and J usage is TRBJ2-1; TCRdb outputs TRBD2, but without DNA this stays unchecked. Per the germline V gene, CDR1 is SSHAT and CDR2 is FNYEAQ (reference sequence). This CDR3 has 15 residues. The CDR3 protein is CASSVGLAGENEQFF.

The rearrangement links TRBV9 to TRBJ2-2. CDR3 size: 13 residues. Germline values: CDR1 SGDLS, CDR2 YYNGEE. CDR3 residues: CASSPLNTGELFF.

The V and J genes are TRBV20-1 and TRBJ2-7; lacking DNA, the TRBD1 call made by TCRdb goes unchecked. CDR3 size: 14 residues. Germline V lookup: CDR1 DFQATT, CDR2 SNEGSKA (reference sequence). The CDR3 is CSALGTDTPYEQYF.

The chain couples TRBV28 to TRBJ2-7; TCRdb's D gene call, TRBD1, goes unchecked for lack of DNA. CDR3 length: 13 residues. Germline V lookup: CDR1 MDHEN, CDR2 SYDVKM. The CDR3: CASFSRGDYEQYF.

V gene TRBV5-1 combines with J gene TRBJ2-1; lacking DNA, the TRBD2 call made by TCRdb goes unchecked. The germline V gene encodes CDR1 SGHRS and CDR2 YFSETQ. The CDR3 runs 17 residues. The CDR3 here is CASSLGGVGPSYNEQFF.

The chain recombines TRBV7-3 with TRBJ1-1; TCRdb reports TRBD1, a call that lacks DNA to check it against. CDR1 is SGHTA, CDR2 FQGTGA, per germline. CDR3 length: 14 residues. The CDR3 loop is CASSQGGPGTEAFF.